Following are 20 T cell receptor beta chains from one sample sequenced in a study of neoadjuvant anti-PD-1 for oral cavity cancer. TCRdb's copy holds only in-frame clones and misses some; the assay was immunoSEQ multiplex PCR. The sample records 30,000 to 35,000 clones, about 83% being singletons. The specimen comprised PBMCs, sampled before nivolumab (anti-PD-1) treatment. The receptor set was obtained from a person aged 40-85 years with oral cavity squamous cell carcinoma.

This chain uses TRBV19 with TRBJ1-3; no reliable D call. Trimming shortened V by 8 bases and J by 4 bases, and 12 bases separated the two germline ends. From germline, CDR1 is LNHDA and CDR2 SQIVND (reference sequence). The CDR3 consists of 13 residues. For the CDR3, the DNA is TGTGCCAGTGGTACCCGAACCGGAAACACCATATATTTT. Protein product: CASGTRTGNTIYF.

The gene calls are TRBV19 and TRBJ2-7; D might be TRBD1 (7 bases). Trimming took off 2 bases at V and 7 bases at J, with 27 bases between the two ends. Germline lookup yields CDR1 LNHDA and CDR2 SQIVND (reference sequence). The CDR3 totals 18 residues. In DNA, the CDR3 is TGTGCCAGTAGTATAATAATAACCGGGACAGCTTCTCGGGGGGAGCAGTACTTC. This codes for CASSIIITGTASRGEQYF.

This clone is a singleton in its sample. The rearrangement uses TRBV27 and TRBJ2-5; possible D gene TRBD2, 5 bases. The CDR3 spans 14 residues. V was shortened by 10 bases and J by 5 bases, with 20 bases between the two germline ends. Germline values: CDR1 MNHEY, CDR2 SMNVEV (reference sequence). CDR3 loop: CATRVTSIGETQYF. In DNA, the CDR3 is TGTGCCACACGGGTCACTAGTATTGGCGAGACCCAGTACTTC.

Written as DNA, the CDR3 is TGTGCCAGCAGGGGGACTAGCGGGGGGAGATACAATGAGCAGTTCTTC. It codes for CASRGTSGGRYNEQFF. The chain is built from TRBV2 and TRBJ2-1, with 15 positions matching TRBD2. The germline CDR1 and CDR2 sequences are SNHLY and FYNNEI. This CDR3 is built from 16 residues. After removal of 6 bases from V and 4 bases from J, the junction contained 4 bases not matched to a gene.

The V call is TRBV19, the J call TRBJ1-1; D is unclear. The V end lost 2 bases, the J end lost 1 base, and 8 bases lay between the germline ends. The V gene's germline CDR1 is LNHDA and CDR2 SQIVND (reference sequence). This CDR3 has 14 amino acids. The chain's CDR3 is CASSISGENTEAFF. For the CDR3, the DNA is TGTGCCAGTAGTATATCCGGAGAGAACACTGAAGCTTTCTTT.

In this sample, this clone turned up a few times. This chain links TRBV4-3 with TRBJ1-5, with unresolved D. The germline gives CDR1 LGHNA, CDR2 YSLEER. CDR3 length: 9 residues. Trimming removed 11 bases at V and 2 bases at J, with 1 base between. CDR3 sequence: CARNQPQHF. CDR3 coding DNA: TGCGCCCGCAATCAGCCCCAGCATTTT.

The chain's CDR3 is CASTAPGWRGVTEAFF. DNA of the CDR3: TGTGCCAGTACCGCCCCCGGGTGGAGGGGCGTCACTGAAGCTTTCTTT. The chain links TRBV19 to TRBJ1-1, with TRBD1 as a possible D gene (5 bases). Germline V lookup: CDR1 LNHDA, CDR2 SQIVND (reference sequence). V dropped 7 bases and J dropped 4 bases, with 22 bases sitting between them. The CDR3 contains 16 residues.

This clone has only one observation. This chain links TRBV27 with TRBJ2-1; tentative D call: TRBD1 (5 bases). The CDR3 has 14 residues. V was pared by 4 bases and J by 5 bases, with 12 bases between. The germline CDR1 and CDR2 sequences are MNHEY and SMNVEV (reference sequence). The CDR3 protein is CASSSGFGNNEQFF. The CDR3, as DNA: TGTGCCAGCAGTTCAGGGTTCGGTAACAATGAGCAGTTCTTC.

This clone was seen more than once but under ten times. V and J are TRBV5-1 and TRBJ1-1; D not certain. This CDR3 has 14 amino acids. Germline V gene sequence: CDR1 SGHRS, CDR2 YFSETQ. Trimming removed 1 base from V and 1 base from J, with 8 bases in between. For the CDR3, the DNA is TGCGCCAGCAGCTTGTCGACAACGAACACTGAAGCTTTCTTT. Its translation: CASSLSTTNTEAFF.

This chain connects TRBV2 to TRBJ2-2; 8 positions match TRBD2. Germline values: CDR1 SNHLY, CDR2 FYNNEI. The length of the CDR3 is 15 residues. V shed 7 bases and J 1 base; nucleotides not matched to a gene: 5. The CDR3 loop reads CASNLAGKNTGELFF. CDR3 DNA: TGTGCCAGCAATTTAGCGGGGAAGAACACCGGGGAGCTGTTTTTT. The full variable domain, completed using reference TRBV2 and TRBJ2-2, is EPEVTQTPSHQVTQMGQEVILRCVPISNHLYFYWYRQILGQKVEFLVSFYNNEISEKSEIFDDQFSVERPDGSNFTLKIRSTKLEDSAMYFCASNLAGKNTGELFFGEGSRLTVL.

J is TRBJ2-3 and V is TRBV4-1, with 7 bases aligning to TRBD2. Germline V gene data show CDR1 as MGHRA and CDR2 as YSYEKL. This CDR3 is 17 amino acids long. With 0 bases clipped from V and 1 base from J, the junction kept 7 bases outside the gene matches. This chain's CDR3 is CASSQEGGRQRTDTQYF. In nucleotides, the CDR3 is TGCGCCAGCAGCCAAGAGGGGGGGAGACAGCGCACAGATACGCAGTATTTT.

The chain recombines TRBV4-2 with TRBJ1-4; D is possibly TRBD1 (6 bases). CDR3 size: 16 residues. Germline V gene lookup returns CDR1 LGHNA and CDR2 YNFKEQ. Trimming shortened V by 4 bases and J by 0 bases, and 12 bases separated the two germline ends. CDR3 sequence (DNA): TGTGCCAGCAGCCGGACAAAGGGGGCAACTAATGAAAAACTGTTTTTT. This translates into CASSRTKGATNEKLFF.

This chain uses TRBV19 with TRBJ1-5; no clear D. Germline CDR1 and CDR2: LNHDA and SQIVND (reference sequence). The CDR3 is 12 amino acids. Trimming pared 7 bases from V and 7 bases from J, leaving 11 bases between. The CDR3 loop is CASNAPGQPQHF. DNA of the CDR3: TGTGCCAGTAATGCCCCCGGGCAGCCCCAGCATTTT.

The V gene is TRBV19, the J gene TRBJ2-7; 9 bases fit TRBD1. Trimming removed 6 bases from V and 1 base from J; junction bases left unmatched: 7. From germline, CDR1 is LNHDA and CDR2 SQIVND (reference sequence). The CDR3 is 15 amino acids. This chain's CDR3 is CASSPQGAISYEQYF. The CDR3 DNA reads TGTGCCAGTAGCCCACAGGGGGCAATTTCCTACGAGCAGTACTTC.

The J gene is TRBJ2-3, the V gene TRBV15; tentatively, D is TRBD1 (5 bases). Germline lookup yields CDR1 LNHNV and CDR2 YYDKDF (reference sequence). This CDR3 spans 17 amino acids. V dropped 0 bases and J dropped 6 bases, with 19 bases sitting between them. CDR3 protein: CATSREVSRQGLDTQYF. CDR3 in DNA: TGTGCCACCAGCAGAGAGGTCTCTCGTCAGGGTTTGGATACGCAGTATTTT. The full variable domain, with the rest looked up from reference TRBV15 and TRBJ2-3, is DAMVIQNPRYQVTQFGKPVTLSCSQTLNHNVMYWYQQKSSQAPKLLFHYYDKDFNNEADTPDNFQSRRPNTSFCFLDIRSPGLGDTAMYLCATSREVSRQGLDTQYFGPGTRLTVL.

This chain links TRBV5-6 with TRBJ2-7; 9 bases are shared with TRBD1. The CDR3 length is 16 residues. Per the germline V gene, CDR1 is SGHDT and CDR2 is YYEEEE. V lost 3 bases, J lost 9 bases, and 16 bases stayed unmatched. Written as DNA, the CDR3 is TGTGCCAGCAGCTCCGGGACAGGGAGTATCTCTTCGATGCAGTACTTC. It yields the protein CASSSGTGSISSMQYF.

The genes are TRBV2 and TRBJ1-4; TRBD1 might be the D (6 bases). The CDR3 sequence is 15 residues long. V was cut by 4 bases and J by 7 bases, with 16 bases left in between. In germline, CDR1 is SNHLY, CDR2 FYNNEI. CDR3 DNA: TGTGCCAGCAGTGGGATAGGGGGGAGGTTTGAAAAACTGTTTTTT. Protein product: CASSGIGGRFEKLFF.

This chain connects TRBV2 to TRBJ2-7; D gene ambiguous. V dropped 4 bases and J dropped 2 bases, with 9 bases sitting between them. This CDR3 region has 13 residues. In germline, CDR1 is SNHLY, CDR2 FYNNEI. CDR3 sequence reads: CASSVTRTYEQYF. The CDR3 coding sequence is TGTGCCAGCAGTGTTACCCGGACCTACGAGCAGTACTTC.

The chain combines TRBV11-3 with TRBJ2-3; no reliable D call. This CDR3 spans 14 amino acids. Germline V gene data show CDR1 as SGHNT and CDR2 as YENEEA. Trimming cost V 5 bases and J 2 bases, with 11 bases left between them. The CDR3 nucleotides are TGTGCCAGCAGCCCATCACGGGCCACAGATACGCAGTATTTT. Protein product: CASSPSRATDTQYF.

The V call is TRBV29-1, the J call TRBJ1-1; D is ambiguous. The CDR3 runs 13 residues. Germline assignment: CDR1 SQVTM and CDR2 ANQGSEA. V was shortened by 3 bases and J by 10 bases, with 18 bases between the two germline ends. Here the CDR3 reads CSVDGPRLERAFF. In nucleotides, the CDR3 is TGCAGCGTTGATGGACCCCGATTGGAGCGAGCTTTCTTT.